The sequence of this TCR beta chain was determined in a study of CD8+ T cells in alopecia areata. Study information: Oral tofacitinib, 5 to 10 mg twice daily, was given in an open-label trial. Dosing spanned 6 to 18 months on tofacitinib, then 6 months off drug. Study findings and constraints: Whereas mice showed it more clearly, TCR sharing across patients was murkier, possibly because of HLA.

The authors extracted RNA and reverse transcribed it into cDNA as the sequencing template. Sequencing used immunoSEQ multiplex PCR; TCRdb keeps in-frame clones, though not all of them. The table lists about 120,000 clones, roughly 56% of them singletons, with roughly 3.5% in the top ten. Described treatment: oral pan-JAK inhibitor, 5-10 mg twice daily. Peripheral blood and lesional scalp punch biopsies were taken from alopecia areata patients. Between the trimmed V and J ends, which lost 3 bases and 11 bases, there was a span of 13 bases. CDR1 KGHSH and CDR2 LQKENI come from the germline V gene. The CDR3 has 12 amino acids. Details on this clone: Its antigen is not identified.

Specimen: CD4+ T cells sorted from blood, collected at week 24, from a patient treated with tofacitinib. The sequence was collected from a human donor with alopecia areata. The chain links TRBV18 to TRBJ1-2; D remains ambiguous. This chain's CDR3 is CASSPDGQGYTF. CDR3 DNA sequence: TGTGCCAGCTCACCGGACGGTCAAGGATACACCTTC.